Below, 30 T cell receptor beta chains from the same sample are listed, as sequenced in a study of T cells in Graves' hyperthyroidism and ophthalmopathy. Amplification targeted TCR beta CDR3 regions from RNA transcripts. The TCR CDR3 first-round RT-PCR relied on the HTBI primer set. MiXCR, applied by TCRdb to the multiplex PCR reads, yields one record per CDR3 protein. The data hold about 640,000 distinct CDR3 sequences, with roughly 20% observed a single time. Sample: blood. Source of these receptors: a man between 25 and 39 years old with Graves' ophthalmopathy.

This clonotype turned up a few times. The rearrangement joins TRBV4-1 to TRBJ1-1, with D perhaps matching TRBD1 (6 bases). The CDR3 loop spans 14 amino acids. Trimming stripped 0 bases from V and 4 bases from J, with 9 bases between. From germline, CDR1 is MGHRA and CDR2 YSYEKL. CDR3 sequence reads: CASSQDTGPTEAFF. The CDR3, as DNA: TGCGCCAGCAGCCAAGATACAGGGCCCACTGAAGCTTTCTTT.

The V gene is TRBV29-1, the J gene TRBJ1-1; D unresolved. The CDR3 spans 14 residues. V lost 5 bases and J 1 base, leaving 14 bases between the germline ends. Germline V gene sequence: CDR1 SQVTM, CDR2 ANQGSEA. In nucleotides, the CDR3 is TGCAGCGTTCAGGCTCGACTTGGGAACACTGAAGCTTTCTTT. This translates into CSVQARLGNTEAFF.

The V and J genes are TRBV29-1 and TRBJ2-7, with no clear D. The CDR3 extends over 10 amino acids. CDR1 and CDR2 from the germline V gene are SQVTM and ANQGSEA. V lost 5 bases to trimming and J lost 3 bases, with 5 bases between them. CDR3 DNA sequence: TGCAGCGTTTTCTACTACGAGCAGTACTTC. It yields the protein CSVFYYEQYF.

The J gene is TRBJ1-2, the V gene TRBV2; TRBD1 agrees at 8 bases. Looked up from germline, CDR1 is SNHLY and CDR2 is FYNNEI. The CDR3 totals 11 residues. V lost 6 bases and J lost 8; bases outside the gene matches: 2. The CDR3 region has the DNA TGTGCCAGCAGGACAGGGGTCGGCTACACCTTC. It specifies CASRTGVGYTF.

In the case of this clonotype: A much larger clone lies one base from this, so it may be a read error. The chain recombines TRBV6-5 with TRBJ1-1; TRBD1 matches 7 bases. There are 14 residues in the CDR3. Germline CDR1 reads MNHEY; CDR2 reads SVGAGI. V lost 2 bases, J lost 1 base, and 1 base stayed unmatched. The DNA of the CDR3 is TGTGCCAGCAGTTACGACAGGGAGAACACTGAAGCTTTCTTT. It specifies CASSYDRENTEAFF.

This clonotype was counted at least ten times. The rearrangement uses TRBV11-1 and TRBJ2-7, with D perhaps TRBD1 or TRBD2 (5 bases each). Trimming pared 6 bases from V and 6 bases from J, leaving 21 bases between. Germline V gene sequence: CDR1 SGHAT, CDR2 FQDESV (reference sequence). This CDR3 region has 15 residues. CDR3 residues: CASSSPGPRISEQYF. CDR3 DNA sequence: TGTGCCAGCAGTAGCCCGGGACCTAGGATCTCCGAGCAGTACTTC.

The CDR3 DNA reads as TGTGCCAGCAGTGAACGGGGCGGTACCTATAGCAATCAGCCCCAGCATTTT. Protein: CASSERGGTYSNQPQHF. V is TRBV2 and J is TRBJ1-5, with D tentatively TRBD1 (5 bases). Germline CDR1 is SNHLY and CDR2 is FYNNEI. V was pared by 2 bases and J by 0 bases, with 14 bases between. This CDR3 is 17 amino acids long.

There are many counts of this clonotype. This chain connects TRBV28 to TRBJ1-4; 8 bases are shared with TRBD1. The CDR3 extends over 16 amino acids. CDR1 MDHEN and CDR2 SYDVKM come from the germline V gene. With V trimmed by 6 bases and J by 0 bases, 6 bases remained unmatched. This CDR3 reads CASRWTGKATNEKLFF. The CDR3 DNA follows: TGTGCCAGCAGGTGGACAGGGAAGGCAACTAATGAAAAACTGTTTTTT.

This clonotype was detected many times. This rearrangement joins TRBV28 to TRBJ1-3, with D maybe TRBD1 (5 bases). The CDR3 has 13 residues. From germline, CDR1 is MDHEN and CDR2 SYDVKM. Trimming removed 7 bases from V and 8 bases from J, with 15 bases in between. The CDR3 DNA sequence: TGTGCCAGCACCCCGGCAGGGTCTTACACCATATATTTT. This gives the protein CASTPAGSYTIYF.

The chain carries TRBV5-4 and TRBJ1-2, with D uncertain. Per the germline V gene, CDR1 is SGHNT and CDR2 is YYREEE (reference sequence). This CDR3 comprises 13 residues. V was clipped by 3 bases and J by 0 bases, with 6 bases between them. The CDR3 DNA reads TGTGCCAGCAGCTCTAACCCTAACTATGGCTACACCTTC. Translation: CASSSNPNYGYTF. Based on the CDR3 plus reference TRBV5-4 and TRBJ1-2, the full variable domain is ETGVTQSPTHLIKTRGQQVTLRCSSQSGHNTVSWYQQALGQGPQFIFQYYREEENGRGNFPPRFSGLQFPNYSSELNVNALELDDSALYLCASSSNPNYGYTFGSGTRLTVV.

In its sample, this clonotype was seen many times. The rearrangement joins TRBV28 to TRBJ2-1, with D hard to call. The V end was cut by 5 bases, the J end by 6 bases, with 8 bases between. The CDR3 runs to 12 residues. Looked up from germline, CDR1 is MDHEN and CDR2 is SYDVKM. CDR3: CASSRNLNEQFF. Written as DNA, the CDR3 is TGTGCCAGCAGTCGGAATCTCAATGAGCAGTTCTTC. Complete variable domain (other parts from reference TRBV28 and TRBJ2-1): DVKVTQSSRYLVKRTGEKVFLECVQDMDHENMFWYRQDPGLGLRLIYFSYDVKMKEKGDIPEGYSVSREKKERFSLILESASTNQTSMYLCASSRNLNEQFFGPGTRLTVL.

This clonotype was seen only a few times. The V gene is TRBV29-1, the J gene TRBJ2-1; 9 bases match TRBD1. The CDR3 has 14 residues. V gave up 7 bases and J gave up 8 bases; unmatched junction bases: 12. In germline, CDR1 is SQVTM, CDR2 ANQGSEA. In nucleotides, the CDR3 is TGCAGCGGTCGCGCGCGACAGGGGGGGGATGAGCAGTTCTTC. Translating it yields CSGRARQGGDEQFF.

This clonotype was counted at least ten times. The chain employs TRBV5-5 and TRBJ1-5, with unresolved D. CDR1 and CDR2 from the germline V gene are SGHKS and YYEKEE (reference sequence). The CDR3 spans 14 residues. V was clipped by 0 bases and J by 0 bases, with 4 bases between them. CDR3 nucleotide sequence: TGTGCCAGCAGCTTGGGCAATAGCAATCAGCCCCAGCATTTT. This codes for CASSLGNSNQPQHF.

A few counts support this clonotype. This chain uses TRBV3-1 with TRBJ2-5; perhaps TRBD1 as D (6 bases). Germline V gives CDR1 LGHDT, CDR2 YNNKEL (reference sequence). With 4 bases removed from V and 3 bases from J, the gap between germline ends came to 15 bases. The CDR3 covers 15 residues. CDR3 loop: CASSRYAGTKETQYF. The CDR3 DNA sequence: TGTGCCAGCAGCCGATACGCCGGGACAAAAGAGACCCAGTACTTC.

This clonotype was seen many times. The chain couples TRBV28 to TRBJ1-1, with TRBD1 matching 8 bases. CDR3 length: 13 residues. The germline gives CDR1 MDHEN, CDR2 SYDVKM. V was pared by 3 bases and J by 11 bases, with 8 bases of the junction left unmatched. DNA for the CDR3: TGTGCCAGCAGTTTCGACAGGGGTATCAGTGCTTTCTTT. The encoded protein is CASSFDRGISAFF.

This clonotype turned up a few times. This sequence joins TRBV4-2 and TRBJ1-5, with D perhaps matching TRBD1 (6 bases). This CDR3 is 15 amino acids long. Trimming took off 2 bases at V and 5 bases at J, with 13 bases between the two ends. CDR1 LGHNA and CDR2 YNFKEQ come from the germline V gene. For the CDR3, the DNA is TGTGCCAGCAGCCAACTTGGGGGGGGGCATCAGCCCCAGCATTTT. The encoded protein is CASSQLGGGHQPQHF.

This clonotype was observed many times. The chain combines TRBV30 with TRBJ1-2; D ambiguous. The germline gives CDR1 GTSNPN, CDR2 SVGIG (reference sequence). V lost 1 base and J lost 1, with 4 bases in between. CDR3 length equals 12 residues. Here the CDR3 reads CAWSGGNYGYTF. In DNA form, the CDR3 reads TGTGCCTGGAGTGGCGGTAACTATGGCTACACCTTC.

In its sample, this clonotype was seen a few times. The CDR3 nucleotides are TGTGCCAGCAGCGCCCGGGACAGGGGTAGGGAGACCCAGTACTTC. Amino acids: CASSARDRGRETQYF. The rearrangement links TRBV9 to TRBJ2-5, with 10 bases matching TRBD1. From germline, CDR1 is SGDLS and CDR2 YYNGEE. The CDR3 runs 15 residues. The J segment lost 5 bases and the V segment lost 3 bases, leaving 7 bases of the junction unmatched.

This clonotype showed up many times. The V gene is TRBV30, the J gene TRBJ2-5; no definite D call. This CDR3 contains 12 residues. Germline CDR1 is GTSNPN and CDR2 is SVGIG (reference sequence). Trimming left V 1 base short and J 5 bases short, with 8 bases between. This CDR3 reads CAWSAGRETQYF. The CDR3 nucleotides read TGTGCCTGGAGTGCAGGCAGGGAGACCCAGTACTTC.

The chain has TRBV29-1 and TRBJ1-4; D is ambiguous. This CDR3 has 13 amino acids. The ends were cut back, 5 bases at V and 5 bases at J, with 12 bases in the middle. The germline CDR1 and CDR2 sequences are SQVTM and ANQGSEA. CDR3 sequence reads: CSVSLTVNEKLFF. The DNA of the CDR3 is TGCAGCGTTTCACTCACAGTCAATGAAAAACTGTTTTTT.

The chain carries TRBV6-2 or TRBV6-3 and TRBJ2-1, with TRBD1 matching 9 bases. With V trimmed by 5 bases and J by 3 bases, 5 bases remained unmatched. CDR1 is MNHEY and CDR2 is SVGEGT in the germline V gene. The CDR3 length is 15 residues. The CDR3 is CASSTSTGGYNEQFF. The CDR3 DNA follows: TGTGCCAGCAGTACCTCGACAGGGGGCTACAATGAGCAGTTCTTC.

Concerning this clonotype itself: A read error is possible here, since a much larger clone lies one base away. V and J are TRBV7-8 and TRBJ1-2; TRBD1 is a possible D gene (6 bases). The CDR3 contains 13 residues. The germline gives CDR1 SGHVS, CDR2 FQNEAQ. CDR3 nucleotides: TGTGCCGGCAGCTCCGGACAGAGCTATGGCTACACCTTC. It codes for CAGSSGQSYGYTF.

The chain carries TRBV7-3 and TRBJ2-3, with 7 bases matching TRBD2. The CDR3 runs to 15 residues. Germline loops: CDR1 SGHTA, CDR2 FQGTGA. V was clipped by 2 bases and J by 3 bases; unmatched bases: 5. The CDR3 loop reads CASSLFRTRTDTQYF. CDR3 coding DNA: TGTGCCAGCAGCTTATTCCGGACTAGAACAGATACGCAGTATTTT.

This clonotype appeared many times. The V call is TRBV3-1, the J call TRBJ1-4; D is ambiguous. V lost 4 bases and J lost 0, with 6 bases in between. CDR3 size: 14 residues. CDR1 and CDR2 (germline): LGHDT, YNNKEL (reference sequence). The CDR3 sequence is CASSRGATNEKLFF. The CDR3 nucleotides are TGTGCCAGCAGCCGAGGTGCAACTAATGAAAAACTGTTTTTT. The full variable domain, rest sourced from reference TRBV3-1 and TRBJ1-4, is DTAVSQTPKYLVTQMGNDKSIKCEQNLGHDTMYWYKQDSKKFLKIMFSYNNKELIINETVPNRFSPKSPDKAHLNLHINSLELGDSAVYFCASSRGATNEKLFFGSGTQLSVL.

This clonotype appeared many times. The rearrangement links TRBV11-2 to TRBJ1-1, with TRBD1 identical over 8 bases. The CDR3 runs 16 residues. V shed 2 bases and J 0 bases; nucleotides not matched to a gene: 5. Per the germline V gene, CDR1 is SGHAT and CDR2 is FQNNGV. CDR3 DNA: TGTGCCAGCAGCTTAAAGGGGACAGGTTTGAACACTGAAGCTTTCTTT. This sequence encodes CASSLKGTGLNTEAFF.

The chain is built from TRBV4-1 and TRBJ1-1; 7 bases agree with TRBD1. This CDR3 region has 15 residues. Germline CDR1 MGHRA, CDR2 YSYEKL. Trimming took 3 bases from V and 7 from J; bases not matched to a gene: 11. The CDR3 DNA reads TGCGCCAGCAGCCAGCTCGTAGAAACAGGGGTTGAAGCTTTCTTT. The encoded protein is CASSQLVETGVEAFF.

This chain links TRBV13 with TRBJ2-7; perhaps D is TRBD1 or TRBD2 (5 bases each). There are 16 residues in the CDR3. The V gene's germline CDR1 is PRHDT and CDR2 FYEKMQ (reference sequence). V was clipped by 5 bases and J by 3 bases, with 20 bases between them. For the CDR3, the DNA is TGTGCCAGCAGCGCTAACGGGGCCGGGTCGATCTACGAGCAGTACTTC. This encodes CASSANGAGSIYEQYF.

Ten or more counts support this clonotype. CDR3 loop: CASSPLRNTEAFF. As DNA, the CDR3 is TGTGCCAGCAGCCCACTTAGGAACACTGAAGCTTTCTTT. The chain is built from TRBV3-1 and TRBJ1-1; D remains ambiguous. V was shortened by 4 bases and J by 1 base, with 7 bases between the two germline ends. CDR1 is LGHDT, CDR2 YNNKEL, per germline (reference sequence). This CDR3 is built from 13 residues.

There are a few counts of this clonotype. The CDR3 DNA reads as TGTGCCAGCAGCTTTAGGCGGGAAGGTGAGCAGTTCTTC. This codes for CASSFRREGEQFF. V usage is TRBV5-4 and J usage is TRBJ2-1; D possibly corresponds to TRBD2 (6 bases). Trimming removed 2 bases at V and 9 bases at J, with 12 bases between. Germline lookup yields CDR1 SGHNT and CDR2 YYREEE (reference sequence). The CDR3 spans 13 residues. The variable domain in full, completed from reference TRBV5-4 and TRBJ2-1, reads ETGVTQSPTHLIKTRGQQVTLRCSSQSGHNTVSWYQQALGQGPQFIFQYYREEENGRGNFPPRFSGLQFPNYSSELNVNALELDDSALYLCASSFRREGEQFFGPGTRLTVL.

This chain connects TRBV20-1 to TRBJ1-1, with 7 bases aligning to TRBD1. Germline CDR1 is DFQATT and CDR2 is SNEGSKA (reference sequence). Unmatched junction bases numbered 15, after V lost 5 bases and J lost 0 bases. CDR3 length equals 17 residues. Here the CDR3 reads CSAFFQGGSTLNTEAFF. The CDR3 DNA reads TGCAGTGCTTTCTTTCAGGGGGGATCCACCTTGAACACTGAAGCTTTCTTT.